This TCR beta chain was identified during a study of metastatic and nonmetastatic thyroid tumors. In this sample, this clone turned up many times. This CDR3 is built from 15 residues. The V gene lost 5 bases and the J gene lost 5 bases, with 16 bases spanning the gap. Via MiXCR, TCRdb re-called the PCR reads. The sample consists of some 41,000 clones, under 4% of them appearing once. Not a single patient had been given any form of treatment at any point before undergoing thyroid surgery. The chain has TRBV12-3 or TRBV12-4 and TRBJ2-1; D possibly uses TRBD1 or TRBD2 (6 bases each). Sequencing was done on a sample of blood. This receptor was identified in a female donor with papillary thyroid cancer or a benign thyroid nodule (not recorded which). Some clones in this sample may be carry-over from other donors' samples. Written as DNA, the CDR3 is TGTGCCAGCAGTGAAGGCCGGGGGCCACACAATGAGCAGTTCTTC. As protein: CASSEGRGPHNEQFF.